This T cell receptor (beta chain) was profiled in a study of technical replicates of blood from several donors. Produced via immunoSEQ multiplex PCR; TCRdb's table is partial and in-frame only. The data hold some 81,000 clones, with more than 85% observed a single time. Germline-derived CDR1 and CDR2 are SGHDT and YYEEEE. Trimming shortened V by 4 bases and J by 3 bases, and 10 bases separated the two germline ends. This CDR3 has 13 amino acids. The receptor comes from a human donor in good health. V and J are TRBV5-6 and TRBJ1-2; TRBD1 might be the D (6 bases). Sequencing was performed on T cells isolated from PBMCs. CDR3 nucleotide sequence: TGTGCCAGCAGCGGGGCAGGGGACTATGGCTACACCTTC. Amino acid sequence: CASSGAGDYGYTF.